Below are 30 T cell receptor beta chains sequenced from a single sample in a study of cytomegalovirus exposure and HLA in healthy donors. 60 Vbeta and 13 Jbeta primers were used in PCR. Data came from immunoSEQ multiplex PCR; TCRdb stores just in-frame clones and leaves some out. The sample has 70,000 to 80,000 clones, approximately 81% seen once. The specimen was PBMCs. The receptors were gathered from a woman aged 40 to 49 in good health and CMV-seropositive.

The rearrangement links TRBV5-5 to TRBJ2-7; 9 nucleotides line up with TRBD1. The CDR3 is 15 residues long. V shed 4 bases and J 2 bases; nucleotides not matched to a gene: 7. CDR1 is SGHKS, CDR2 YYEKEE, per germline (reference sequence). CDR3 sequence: CASSKNRGLPYEQYF. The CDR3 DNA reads TGTGCCAGCAGCAAAAACAGGGGGCTCCCCTACGAGCAGTACTTC. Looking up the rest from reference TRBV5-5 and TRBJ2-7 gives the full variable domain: DAGVTQSPTHLIKTRGQQVTLRCSPISGHKSVSWYQQVLGQGPQFIFQYYEKEERGRGNFPDRFSARQFPNYSSELNVNALLLGDSALYLCASSKNRGLPYEQYFGPGTRLTVT.

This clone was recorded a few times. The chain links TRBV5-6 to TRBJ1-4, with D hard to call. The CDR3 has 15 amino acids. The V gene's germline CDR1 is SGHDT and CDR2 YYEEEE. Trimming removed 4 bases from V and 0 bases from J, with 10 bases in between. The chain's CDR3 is CASSPEWSTNEKLFF. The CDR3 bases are TGTGCCAGCAGCCCGGAGTGGTCAACTAATGAAAAACTGTTTTTT.

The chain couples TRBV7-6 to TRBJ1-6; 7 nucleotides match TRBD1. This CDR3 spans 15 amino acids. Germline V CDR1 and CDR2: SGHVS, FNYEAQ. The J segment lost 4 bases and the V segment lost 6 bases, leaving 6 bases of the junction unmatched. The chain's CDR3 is CASSRQGEYNSPLHF. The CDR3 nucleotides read TGTGCCAGCAGTCGACAGGGAGAATATAATTCACCCCTCCACTTT. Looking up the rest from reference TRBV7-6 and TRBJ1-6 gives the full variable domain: GAGVSQSPRYKVTKRGQDVALRCDPISGHVSLYWYRQALGQGPEFLTYFNYEAQQDKSGLPNDRFSAERPEGSISTLTIQRTEQRDSAMYRCASSRQGEYNSPLHFGNGTRLTVT.

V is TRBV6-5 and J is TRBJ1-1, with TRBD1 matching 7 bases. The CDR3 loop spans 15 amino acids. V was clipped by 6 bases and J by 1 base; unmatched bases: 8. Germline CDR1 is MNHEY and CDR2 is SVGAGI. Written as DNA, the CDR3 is TGTGCCAGCAGACTAGACAGGGAGCAGAACACTGAAGCTTTCTTT. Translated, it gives CASRLDREQNTEAFF.

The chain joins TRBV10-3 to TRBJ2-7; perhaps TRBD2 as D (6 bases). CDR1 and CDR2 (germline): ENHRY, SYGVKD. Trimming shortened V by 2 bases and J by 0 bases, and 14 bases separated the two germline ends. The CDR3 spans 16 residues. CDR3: CAISEPGLSSSYEQYF. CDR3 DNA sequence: TGTGCCATCAGTGAGCCGGGACTTTCGAGCTCCTACGAGCAGTACTTC.

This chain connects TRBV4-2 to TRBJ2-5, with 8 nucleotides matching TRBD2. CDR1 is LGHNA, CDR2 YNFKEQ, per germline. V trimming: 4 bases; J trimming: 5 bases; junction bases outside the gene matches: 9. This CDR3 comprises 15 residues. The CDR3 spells CASSPLAGGGETQYF. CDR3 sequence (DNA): TGTGCCAGCAGCCCCCTCGCGGGGGGCGGTGAGACCCAGTACTTC.

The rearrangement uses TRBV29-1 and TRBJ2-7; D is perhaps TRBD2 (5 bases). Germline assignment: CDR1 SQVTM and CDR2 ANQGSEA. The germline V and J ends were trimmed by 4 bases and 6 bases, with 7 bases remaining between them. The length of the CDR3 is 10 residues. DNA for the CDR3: TGCAGCGTTGCGGCGGGCGAGCAGTACTTC. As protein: CSVAAGEQYF.

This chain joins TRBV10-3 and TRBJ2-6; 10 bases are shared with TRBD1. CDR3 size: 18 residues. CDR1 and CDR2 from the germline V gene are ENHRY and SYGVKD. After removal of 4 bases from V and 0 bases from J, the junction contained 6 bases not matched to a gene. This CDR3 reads CAISGGQGGGSGANVLTF. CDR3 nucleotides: TGTGCCATCAGTGGTGGACAGGGGGGGGGCTCTGGGGCCAACGTCCTGACTTTC.

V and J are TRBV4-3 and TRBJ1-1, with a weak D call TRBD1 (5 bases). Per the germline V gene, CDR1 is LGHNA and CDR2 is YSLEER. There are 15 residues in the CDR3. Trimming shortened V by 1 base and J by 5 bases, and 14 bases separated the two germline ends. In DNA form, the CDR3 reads TGCGCCAGCAGCCAAGGTTTTGGGGGGGGGACTGAAGCTTTCTTT. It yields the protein CASSQGFGGGTEAFF.

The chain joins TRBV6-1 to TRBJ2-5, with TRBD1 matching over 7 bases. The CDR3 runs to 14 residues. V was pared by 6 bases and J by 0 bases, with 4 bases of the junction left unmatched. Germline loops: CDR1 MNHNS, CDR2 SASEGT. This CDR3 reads CASRGDRDQETQYF. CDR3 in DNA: TGTGCCAGCAGGGGGGACAGAGACCAAGAGACCCAGTACTTC.

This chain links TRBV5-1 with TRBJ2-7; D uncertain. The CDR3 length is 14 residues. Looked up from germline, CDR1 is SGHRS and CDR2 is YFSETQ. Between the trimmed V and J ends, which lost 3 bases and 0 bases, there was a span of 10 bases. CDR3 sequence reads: CASSSSVSSYEQYF. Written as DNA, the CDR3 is TGCGCCAGCAGCTCCTCGGTTAGCTCCTACGAGCAGTACTTC.

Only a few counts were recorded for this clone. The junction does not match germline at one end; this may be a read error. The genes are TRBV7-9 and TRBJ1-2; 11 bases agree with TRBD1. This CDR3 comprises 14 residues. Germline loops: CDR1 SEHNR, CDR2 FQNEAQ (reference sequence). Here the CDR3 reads CSSSSGTGGYGYTF. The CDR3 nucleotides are TGTTCCAGCAGCTCTGGGACAGGGGGCTATGGCTACACCTTC.

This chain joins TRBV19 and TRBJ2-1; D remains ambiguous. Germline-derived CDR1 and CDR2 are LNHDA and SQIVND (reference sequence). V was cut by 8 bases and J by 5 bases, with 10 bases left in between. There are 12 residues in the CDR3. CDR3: CASRTEDNEQFF. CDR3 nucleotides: TGTGCCAGTCGAACCGAGGACAATGAGCAGTTCTTC.

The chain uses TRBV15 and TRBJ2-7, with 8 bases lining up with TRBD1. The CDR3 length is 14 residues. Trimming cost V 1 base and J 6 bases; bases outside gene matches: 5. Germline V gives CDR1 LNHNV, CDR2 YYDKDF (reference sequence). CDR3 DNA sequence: TGTGCCACCAGCAGAGGCCAGGGGGCATCCGAGCAGTACTTC. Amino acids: CATSRGQGASEQYF. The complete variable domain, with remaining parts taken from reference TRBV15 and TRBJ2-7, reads DAMVIQNPRYQVTQFGKPVTLSCSQTLNHNVMYWYQQKSSQAPKLLFHYYDKDFNNEADTPDNFQSRRPNTSFCFLDIRSPGLGDTAMYLCATSRGQGASEQYFGPGTRLTVT.

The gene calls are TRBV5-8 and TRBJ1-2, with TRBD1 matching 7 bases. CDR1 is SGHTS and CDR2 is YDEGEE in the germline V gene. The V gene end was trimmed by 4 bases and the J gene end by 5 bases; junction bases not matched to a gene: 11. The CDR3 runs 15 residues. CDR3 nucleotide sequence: TGTGCCAGCAGCCCAAATTTTGACAGGGAATATGGCTACACCTTC. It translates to CASSPNFDREYGYTF.

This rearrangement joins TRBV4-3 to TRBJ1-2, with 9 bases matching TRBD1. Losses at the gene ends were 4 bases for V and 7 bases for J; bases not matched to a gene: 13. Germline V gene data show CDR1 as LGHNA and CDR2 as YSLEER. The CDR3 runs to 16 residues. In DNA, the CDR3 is TGCGCCAGCAGCCGGGTCCGGAACACAGGGGGCTCTGGCTACACCTTC. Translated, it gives CASSRVRNTGGSGYTF.

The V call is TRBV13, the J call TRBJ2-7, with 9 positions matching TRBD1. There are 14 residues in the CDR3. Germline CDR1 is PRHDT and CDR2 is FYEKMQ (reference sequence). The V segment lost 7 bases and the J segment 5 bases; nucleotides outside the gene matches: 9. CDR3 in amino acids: CASNSPGQGNEQYF. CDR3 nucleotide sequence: TGTGCCAGCAACAGCCCGGGACAGGGTAACGAGCAGTACTTC.

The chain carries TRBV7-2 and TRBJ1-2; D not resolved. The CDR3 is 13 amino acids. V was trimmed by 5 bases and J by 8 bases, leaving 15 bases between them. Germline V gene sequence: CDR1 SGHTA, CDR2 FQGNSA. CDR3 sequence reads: CASSPGEGRGYTF. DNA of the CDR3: TGTGCCAGCAGCCCCGGGGAGGGTAGAGGCTACACCTTC.

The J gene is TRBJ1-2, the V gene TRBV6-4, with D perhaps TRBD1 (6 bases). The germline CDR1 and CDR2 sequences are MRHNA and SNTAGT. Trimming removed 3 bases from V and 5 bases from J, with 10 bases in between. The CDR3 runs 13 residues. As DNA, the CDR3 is TGTGCCAGCAGTGAAACAGGGTCTTATGGCTACACCTTC. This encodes CASSETGSYGYTF.

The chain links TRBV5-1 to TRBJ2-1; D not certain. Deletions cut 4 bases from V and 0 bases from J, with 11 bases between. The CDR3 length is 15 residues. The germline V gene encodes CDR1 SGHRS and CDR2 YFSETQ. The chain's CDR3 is CASSLAQSSYNEQFF. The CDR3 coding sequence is TGCGCCAGCAGCCTTGCACAGAGCTCCTACAATGAGCAGTTCTTC.

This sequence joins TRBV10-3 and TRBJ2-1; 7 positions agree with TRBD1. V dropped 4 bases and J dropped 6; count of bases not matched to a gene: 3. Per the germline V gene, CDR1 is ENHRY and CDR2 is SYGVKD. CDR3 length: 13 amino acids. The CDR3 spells CAISGGTVNEQFF. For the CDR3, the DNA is TGTGCCATCAGTGGGGGGACAGTCAATGAGCAGTTCTTC.

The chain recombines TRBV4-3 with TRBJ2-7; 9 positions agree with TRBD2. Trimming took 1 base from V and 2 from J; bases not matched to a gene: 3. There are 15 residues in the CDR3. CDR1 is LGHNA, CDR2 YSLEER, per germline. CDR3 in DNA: TGCGCCAGCAGCCAAGGGCGGGGGGGCCCCTACGAGCAGTACTTC. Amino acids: CASSQGRGGPYEQYF.

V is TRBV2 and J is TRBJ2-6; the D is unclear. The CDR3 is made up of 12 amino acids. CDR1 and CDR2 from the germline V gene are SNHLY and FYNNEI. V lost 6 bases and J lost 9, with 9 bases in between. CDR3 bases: TGTGCCAGCAGGGTCACTGGCAACGTCCTGACTTTC. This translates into CASRVTGNVLTF.

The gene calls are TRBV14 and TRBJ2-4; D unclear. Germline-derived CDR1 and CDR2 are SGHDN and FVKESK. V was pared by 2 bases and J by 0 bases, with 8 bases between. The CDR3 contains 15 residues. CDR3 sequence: CASSQSPVAKNIQYF. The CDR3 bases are TGTGCCAGCAGCCAATCACCGGTAGCCAAAAACATTCAGTACTTC.

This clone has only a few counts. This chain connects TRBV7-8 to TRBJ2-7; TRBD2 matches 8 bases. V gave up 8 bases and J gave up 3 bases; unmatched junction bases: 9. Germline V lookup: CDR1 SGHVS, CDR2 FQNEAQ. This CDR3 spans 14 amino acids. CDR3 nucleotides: TGTGCCAGCGGCCAATCCGGGACTAGCTACGAGCAGTACTTC. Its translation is CASGQSGTSYEQYF.

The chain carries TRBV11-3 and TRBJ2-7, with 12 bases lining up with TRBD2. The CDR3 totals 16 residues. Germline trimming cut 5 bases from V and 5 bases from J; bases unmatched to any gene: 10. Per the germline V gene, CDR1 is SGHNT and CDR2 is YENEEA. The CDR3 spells CASSKGTSGRQDEQYF. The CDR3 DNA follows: TGTGCCAGCAGCAAAGGGACTAGCGGGCGCCAGGACGAGCAGTACTTC.

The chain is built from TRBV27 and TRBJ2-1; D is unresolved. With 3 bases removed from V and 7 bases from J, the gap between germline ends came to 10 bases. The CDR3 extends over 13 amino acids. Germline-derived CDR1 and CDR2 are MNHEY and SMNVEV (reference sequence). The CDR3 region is CASSFERSNEQFF. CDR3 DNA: TGTGCCAGCAGTTTCGAGAGGAGTAATGAGCAGTTCTTC.

The CDR3, as DNA: TGCGCCAGCAGCTCACAGGGGACCCCCGCAGATACGCAGTATTTT. It encodes CASSSQGTPADTQYF. The V gene is TRBV5-1, the J gene TRBJ2-3, with TRBD1 matching over 7 bases. Germline CDR1 reads SGHRS; CDR2 reads YFSETQ. Trimming removed 3 bases from V and 4 bases from J; junction bases left unmatched: 8. This CDR3 region has 15 residues.

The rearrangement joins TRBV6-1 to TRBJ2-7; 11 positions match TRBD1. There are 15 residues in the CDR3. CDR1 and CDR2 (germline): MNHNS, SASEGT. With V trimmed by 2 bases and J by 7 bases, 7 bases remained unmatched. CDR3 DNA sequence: TGTGCCAGCAGTGAATACGGACAGGGGGCTAAAGAGCAGTACTTC. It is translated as CASSEYGQGAKEQYF.

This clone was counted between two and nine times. The CDR3 region has the DNA TGTGCCAGCAGCCGGGGGACTGCTGGAAACACCATATATTTT. This translates into CASSRGTAGNTIYF. This sequence joins TRBV7-2 and TRBJ1-3; weak D call: TRBD1 (5 bases). The V end was cut by 5 bases, the J end by 2 bases, with 10 bases between. The CDR3 sequence is 14 residues long. CDR1 SGHTA and CDR2 FQGNSA come from the germline V gene.